These T cell receptor beta chains were read from a single sample in a study of Ad26.COV2.S vaccination and SARS-CoV-2 variants. Using immunoSEQ multiplex PCR, the repertoire was profiled, and TCRdb retains in-frame clones only, with some absent. The sample carries about 240,000 clones, roughly 90% recorded once. Sequenced material: peripheral blood, taken in a trial of Ad26.COV2.S vaccine versus placebo. These receptors were taken from a person aged 18-65 years who received the Ad26.COV2.S COVID-19 vaccine or a placebo. The CDR3 runs from the conserved cysteine through the conserved F or W. The order of the fields is V gene, D gene, clone size, J gene, CDR3 protein, CDR3 DNA. D genes are given only for firm matches. Size is omitted from some rows. Given values are once, few, many or a class for expanded clones.

V gene: TRBV30; D gene: .; clone size: .; J gene: TRBJ1-1; CDR3 protein: CAWSLRETEAFF; CDR3 DNA: TGTGCCTGGAGTCTAAGGGAAACTGAAGCTTTCTTT
V gene: TRBV19; D gene: .; clone size: .; J gene: TRBJ2-1; CDR3 protein: CASSSGTINEQFF; CDR3 DNA: TGTGCCAGTAGTTCCGGGACCATCAATGAGCAGTTCTTC
V gene: TRBV28; D gene: TRBD1; clone size: once; J gene: TRBJ2-1; CDR3 protein: CASSPWDRGLGNEQFF; CDR3 DNA: TGTGCCAGCAGTCCCTGGGACAGGGGGCTAGGCAATGAGCAGTTCTTC
V gene: TRBV28; D gene: .; clone size: .; J gene: TRBJ2-3; CDR3 protein: CASSSPGRPGDTQYF; CDR3 DNA: TGTGCCAGCAGTTCCCCGGGAAGGCCCGGGGATACGCAGTATTTT
V gene: TRBV19; D gene: .; clone size: .; J gene: TRBJ2-1; CDR3 protein: CASSPDARLSESEQFF; CDR3 DNA: TGTGCCAGTTCACCGGACGCCAGACTTAGCGAGAGTGAGCAGTTCTTC
V gene: TRBV9; D gene: .; clone size: .; J gene: TRBJ1-1; CDR3 protein: CASSVEAHQNTEAFF; CDR3 DNA: TGTGCCAGCAGCGTAGAAGCCCACCAGAACACTGAAGCTTTCTTT
V gene: TRBV10-3; D gene: .; clone size: .; J gene: TRBJ2-2; CDR3 protein: CAISVQVQAGELFF; CDR3 DNA: TGTGCCATCAGTGTCCAGGTGCAAGCCGGGGAGCTGTTTTTT
V gene: TRBV9; D gene: .; clone size: few; J gene: TRBJ1-2; CDR3 protein: CASSVEPAVANYGYTF; CDR3 DNA: TGTGCCAGCAGCGTAGAACCTGCGGTAGCTAACTATGGCTACACCTTC
V gene: TRBV9; D gene: .; clone size: .; J gene: TRBJ2-5; CDR3 protein: CASGGPTQYF; CDR3 DNA: TGTGCCAGCGGAGGGCCGACCCAGTACTTC
V gene: TRBV13; D gene: .; clone size: .; J gene: TRBJ1-3; CDR3 protein: CASSGIGGNTIYF; CDR3 DNA: TGTGCCAGCAGCGGAATAGGGGGAAACACCATATATTTT
V gene: TRBV28; D gene: .; clone size: .; J gene: TRBJ1-2; CDR3 protein: CASSATAPNYGYTF; CDR3 DNA: TGTGCCAGCAGTGCGACGGCTCCTAACTATGGCTACACCTTC
V gene: TRBV4-1; D gene: .; clone size: .; J gene: TRBJ2-1; CDR3 protein: CASSLINEQFF; CDR3 DNA: TGCGCCAGCAGCCTGATCAATGAGCAGTTCTTC
V gene: TRBV19; D gene: .; clone size: .; J gene: TRBJ1-5; CDR3 protein: CASSTDKRQPQHF; CDR3 DNA: TGTGCCAGTAGTACGGACAAAAGACAGCCCCAGCATTTT
V gene: TRBV6-5; D gene: TRBD1; clone size: .; J gene: TRBJ1-1; CDR3 protein: CASSYRGRGTGTEAFF; CDR3 DNA: TGTGCCAGCAGTTACAGGGGGCGCGGGACGGGGACTGAAGCTTTCTTT
V gene: TRBV28; D gene: .; clone size: .; J gene: TRBJ2-3; CDR3 protein: CASRVSTDTQYF; CDR3 DNA: TGTGCCAGCCGGGTTAGCACAGATACGCAGTATTTT
V gene: TRBV24-1; D gene: .; clone size: .; J gene: TRBJ2-2; CDR3 protein: CATKGQVSSGELFF; CDR3 DNA: TGTGCCACCAAAGGACAAGTAAGCTCCGGGGAGCTGTTTTTT
V gene: TRBV29-1; D gene: .; clone size: .; J gene: TRBJ1-2; CDR3 protein: CSVDTGTNYGYTF; CDR3 DNA: TGCAGCGTTGACACAGGGACTAACTATGGCTACACCTTC
V gene: TRBV5-1; D gene: TRBD1; clone size: .; J gene: TRBJ2-7; CDR3 protein: CASSSGGTGGAYEQYF; CDR3 DNA: TGCGCCAGCAGCTCCGGAGGGACAGGGGGCGCGTACGAGCAGTACTTC
V gene: TRBV7-8; D gene: TRBD1; clone size: .; J gene: TRBJ1-2; CDR3 protein: CASSLEGAANYGYTF; CDR3 DNA: TGTGCCAGCAGCTTAGAGGGGGCCGCTAACTATGGCTACACCTTC
V gene: TRBV4-3; D gene: .; clone size: .; J gene: TRBJ1-5; CDR3 protein: CASSPDRSPQNQPQHF; CDR3 DNA: TGCGCCAGCTCACCTGACAGGAGTCCCCAAAATCAGCCCCAGCATTTT
V gene: TRBV29-1; D gene: .; clone size: .; J gene: TRBJ1-2; CDR3 protein: CSAKTNINYGYTF; CDR3 DNA: TGCAGCGCGAAGACAAATATTAACTATGGCTACACCTTC
V gene: TRBV5-4; D gene: TRBD2; clone size: .; J gene: TRBJ2-3; CDR3 protein: CASSPSGGAADTQYF; CDR3 DNA: TGTGCCAGCAGCCCTAGCGGGGGGGCTGCAGATACGCAGTATTTT
V gene: TRBV19; D gene: .; clone size: few; J gene: TRBJ1-1; CDR3 protein: CASSIGSAEAFF; CDR3 DNA: TGTGCCAGTAGTATTGGGTCCGCTGAAGCTTTCTTT
V gene: TRBV5-6; D gene: .; clone size: .; J gene: TRBJ1-4; CDR3 protein: CASSFSALSNEKLFF; CDR3 DNA: TGTGCCAGCAGCTTTAGTGCTTTGAGTAATGAAAAACTGTTTTTT
V gene: TRBV7-9; D gene: .; clone size: .; J gene: TRBJ1-2; CDR3 protein: CASSLPGGIDGYTF; CDR3 DNA: TGTGCCAGCAGCCTCCCCGGAGGGATCGACGGCTACACCTTC
V gene: TRBV30; D gene: .; clone size: few; J gene: TRBJ2-7; CDR3 protein: CAWGPEMASYEQYF; CDR3 DNA: TGTGCCTGGGGCCCCGAGATGGCGTCCTACGAGCAGTACTTC
V gene: TRBV5-1; D gene: .; clone size: .; J gene: TRBJ2-3; CDR3 protein: CASSLSGYTDTQYF; CDR3 DNA: TGCGCCAGCAGCTTGTCGGGGTACACAGATACGCAGTATTTT
V gene: TRBV30; D gene: .; clone size: .; J gene: TRBJ1-1; CDR3 protein: CAWRDPPGENTEAFF; CDR3 DNA: TGTGCCTGGAGGGACCCTCCGGGGGAGAACACTGAAGCTTTCTTT
V gene: TRBV24-1; D gene: .; clone size: .; J gene: TRBJ2-2; CDR3 protein: CATSRDSHGELFF; CDR3 DNA: TGTGCCACCAGCCGAGACAGTCACGGGGAGCTGTTTTTT
V gene: TRBV21-1; D gene: .; clone size: .; J gene: TRBJ1-3; CDR3 protein: CASLTKRAPKWGSGNTIYF; CDR3 DNA: .
V gene: TRBV2; D gene: .; clone size: .; J gene: TRBJ2-5; CDR3 protein: CASRDSLGAQYF; CDR3 DNA: TGTGCCAGCAGGGACAGCCTGGGGGCCCAGTACTTC
V gene: TRBV9; D gene: .; clone size: .; J gene: TRBJ2-1; CDR3 protein: CASSVGVNEQFF; CDR3 DNA: TGTGCCAGCAGCGTAGGTGTAAATGAGCAGTTCTTC
V gene: TRBV10-1; D gene: .; clone size: .; J gene: TRBJ2-7; CDR3 protein: CASSESGRDEQYF; CDR3 DNA: TGCGCCAGCAGTGAGTCGGGCAGGGATGAGCAGTACTTC
V gene: TRBV19; D gene: TRBD1; clone size: once; J gene: TRBJ2-7; CDR3 protein: CASSISDRSYEQYF; CDR3 DNA: TGTGCCAGTAGTATCTCGGACAGGTCCTACGAGCAGTACTTC
V gene: TRBV7-9; D gene: TRBD2; clone size: .; J gene: TRBJ2-5; CDR3 protein: CASSLVAGVRAETQYF; CDR3 DNA: TGTGCCAGCAGCTTAGTAGCGGGGGTAAGGGCAGAGACCCAGTACTTC
V gene: TRBV7-3; D gene: TRBD2; clone size: .; J gene: TRBJ2-1; CDR3 protein: CASSRGLADNEQFF; CDR3 DNA: TGTGCCAGCAGCCGAGGACTAGCGGACAATGAGCAGTTCTTC
V gene: TRBV6-5; D gene: .; clone size: .; J gene: TRBJ1-5; CDR3 protein: CASSPTGNNQPQHF; CDR3 DNA: TGTGCCAGCAGTCCTACAGGGAACAATCAGCCCCAGCATTTT
V gene: TRBV23-1; D gene: .; clone size: .; J gene: TRBJ2-5; CDR3 protein: CASSLETPRKQETQYF; CDR3 DNA: TGCGCCAGCAGTCTCGAGACTCCCCGGAAGCAAGAGACCCAGTACTTC
V gene: TRBV5-4; D gene: TRBD2; clone size: .; J gene: TRBJ2-5; CDR3 protein: CASSWEGTPLVETQYF; CDR3 DNA: TGTGCCAGCAGCTGGGAGGGGACCCCGTTGGTAGAGACCCAGTACTTC
V gene: TRBV18; D gene: .; clone size: .; J gene: TRBJ2-2; CDR3 protein: CASSPPSVPGELFF; CDR3 DNA: TGTGCCAGCTCACCACCCAGTGTTCCCGGGGAGCTGTTTTTT